The rows below give T cell receptor beta chains drawn from one sample of a study of cytomegalovirus exposure and HLA in healthy donors. Clones were read by immunoSEQ multiplex PCR, and TCRdb kept only the in-frame ones, dropping some. The sample lists roughly 200,000 clones; 80% to 90% were seen once. Sequences were obtained from PBMCs. All receptors derive from a man younger than 45 in good health and CMV-seronegative. CDR3s include the opening cysteine and the closing phenylalanine or tryptophan. The order of the fields is clone size, CDR3 length, J gene, D gene, V gene, CDR3 DNA, CDR3 protein. A D gene is named only where the DNA matches it firmly. Part of the rows lack a size; the others show once, few, many or a class for expanded clones.

>once|17|TRBJ2-2|TRBD1|TRBV5-6
TGTGCCAGCAGCTTAAAAGGACAGGAAATTTGGTCCGGGGAGCTGTTTTTT
CASSLKGQEIWSGELFF
>.|13|TRBJ2-3|.|TRBV13
TGTGCCAGCAGCTTAGGCCTTAGCCCTACGCAGTATTTT
CASSLGLSPTQYF
>few|15|TRBJ1-1|TRBD1|TRBV27
TGTGCCAGCAACCAAAGGGGGCAGGGGAGAACTGAAGCTTTCTTT
CASNQRGQGRTEAFF
>.|13|TRBJ2-2|TRBD1|TRBV6-4
TGTGCCAGCACTACAGGGGGCACCGGGGGGCTGTTTTTT
CASTTGGTGGLFF
>.|15|TRBJ1-3|TRBD1|TRBV5-8
TGTGCCAGCAGTCGACAGGGAGGAGCTGGAAACACCATATATTTT
CASSRQGGAGNTIYF
>.|12|TRBJ1-1|.|TRBV5-5
TGTGCCAGCAGCTTCGGGGTCTCTGAAGCTTTCTTT
CASSFGVSEAFF
>.|13|TRBJ1-2|.|TRBV28
TGTGCCAGCATCAATGCGGGGGGCTATGGCTACACCTTC
CASINAGGYGYTF
>.|14|TRBJ1-4|.|TRBV7-2
TGTGCCAGCAGCTTCAGGGCAACTAATGAAAAACTGTTTTTT
CASSFRATNEKLFF
>few|13|TRBJ2-7|.|TRBV6-5
TGTGCCAGCTTGGGGCGGAACTCCTACGAGCAGTACTTC
CASLGRNSYEQYF
>.|13|TRBJ1-1|.|TRBV5-1
TGCGCCAGCAGCTTCTCCCTAAACACTGAAGCTTTCTTT
CASSFSLNTEAFF
>.|14|TRBJ1-2|.|TRBV12-5
TGTGCTAGTGGCAAATCATCGAGTCTCTATGGCTACACCTTC
CASGKSSSLYGYTF
>.|14|TRBJ1-1|.|TRBV5-1
TGCGCCAGCAGCCAGATGCCAGGGCGGACTGAAGCTTTCTTT
CASSQMPGRTEAFF
>.|14|TRBJ1-6|.|TRBV4-3
TGCGCCAGCAAGGGAGCCTTGGATCGGTCACCCCTCCACTTT
CASKGALDRSPLHF
>.|14|TRBJ2-1|.|TRBV30
TGTGCCTGGAGTGTAGGCCAGGGTGGGAATGAGCAGTTCTTC
CAWSVGQGGNEQFF
>.|14|TRBJ2-1|TRBD1|TRBV29-1
TGCAGCGTTGTTAGTTACGGGACAGGGGATGAGCAGTTCTTC
CSVVSYGTGDEQFF
>.|15|TRBJ2-3|.|TRBV7-2
TGTGCCAGCAGCTTAGCGGGGGGGCTTGAAGATACGCAGTATTTT
CASSLAGGLEDTQYF
>.|13|TRBJ1-4|.|TRBV29-1
TGCAGCGTCTCAATCGGGGGGTATGAAAAACTGTTTTTT
CSVSIGGYEKLFF
>.|13|TRBJ1-1|TRBD1|TRBV28
TGTGCCAGTGGACAGGGGGATAACACTGAAGCTTTCTTT
CASGQGDNTEAFF
>once|14|TRBJ1-6|TRBD1|TRBV5-6
TGTGCCAGCACCGGGACAGGGGCACATTCACCCCTCCACTTT
CASTGTGAHSPLHF
>.|11|TRBJ2-7|.|TRBV28
TGTGCCAGCAGTTCTGCCTACGAGCAGTACTTC
CASSSAYEQYF
>.|16|TRBJ2-7|.|TRBV15
TGTGCCACCAGCAGAGATCGTCACAGCTCCCTCTACGAGCAGTACTTC
CATSRDRHSSLYEQYF
>few|14|TRBJ2-5|TRBD2|TRBV6-1
TGTGCCAGCAGGGGGATGGGACTACAAGAGACCCAGTACTTC
CASRGMGLQETQYF
>.|13|TRBJ2-7|TRBD2|TRBV7-2
TGTGCCAGCAGCTTAGGCCCGGGAGGCGAGCAGTACTTC
CASSLGPGGEQYF
>.|15|TRBJ1-2|TRBD1|TRBV5-4
TGTGCCAGCAGCTCCGCGGGACAGGGCTATCTTGGCTACACCTTC
CASSSAGQGYLGYTF
>.|15|TRBJ1-1|.|TRBV19
TGTGCCAGTAGTATAGGACGGGGGATCTCCACTGAAGCTTTCTTT
CASSIGRGISTEAFF
>.|14|TRBJ1-1|.|TRBV5-1
TGCGCCAGCAGCCCACGACAGATGAACACTGAAGCTTTCTTT
CASSPRQMNTEAFF
>.|14|TRBJ2-1|TRBD2|TRBV11-2
TGTGCCAGCAGCCCAGCGGGGGAGGGAAATGAGCAGTTCTTC
CASSPAGEGNEQFF
>once|14|TRBJ1-4|.|TRBV5-1
TGCGCCAGCAGCTTGGCACAGTTTAATGAAAAACTGTTTTTT
CASSLAQFNEKLFF
>.|16|TRBJ2-1|.|TRBV27
TGTGCCAGCAGTGGGAGGGACAGGAGCTCCTACAATGAGCAGTTCTTC
CASSGRDRSSYNEQFF
>.|15|TRBJ2-1|.|TRBV10-1
TGCGCCACCAGCCGGGACTTAAGCTCCTACAATGAGCAGTTCTTC
CATSRDLSSYNEQFF
>.|17|TRBJ2-7|.|TRBV7-7
TGTGCTAGCAGCTTCGTTTTGTCTCAATTTTGCTACTACGAGCAGTACTTC
CASSFVLSQFCYYEQYF
>few|13|TRBJ1-5|.|TRBV29-1
TGCAGCGTTTTGTACGACAGAGCTCAGCCCCAGCATTTT
CSVLYDRAQPQHF
>.|17|TRBJ1-4|TRBD1|TRBV28
TGTGCCAGCAGAACAGGGGAAAGTATGAGCGTTAATGAAAAACTGTTTTTT
CASRTGESMSVNEKLFF
>.|13|TRBJ2-1|.|TRBV19
TGTGCCAGTACCCAGGGTGGGGACAATGAGCAGTTCTTC
CASTQGGDNEQFF
>.|17|TRBJ2-5|TRBD2|TRBV11-2
TGTGCCAGCAGCTCCTTACAAGGACTAGCGGACCAAGAGACCCAGTACTTC
CASSSLQGLADQETQYF
>.|14|TRBJ2-1|.|TRBV30
TGTGCCTGGAGTGCCACCCTTCGCGAGGGTGAGCAGTTCTTC
CAWSATLREGEQFF
>.|14|TRBJ2-7|TRBD1|TRBV19
TGTGCCAGCACCCCCGGGACAGGGCGCTACGAGCAGTACTTC
CASTPGTGRYEQYF
>once|13|TRBJ1-2|TRBD1|TRBV5-3
TGTGCCAGAAGGGGGGGACAGTACTATGGCTACACCTTC
CARRGGQYYGYTF
>once|17|TRBJ2-6|.|TRBV5-1
TGCGCCAGCAGCTTGGCCACTTCCTCGCCTGGGGCCAACGTCCTGACTTTC
CASSLATSSPGANVLTF
>few|13|TRBJ1-3|TRBD1|TRBV30
TGTGCCTCAGGACAGGGAGTTTTGGACACCATATATTTT
CASGQGVLDTIYF